One and the same sample provided the 4 T cell receptor beta chains below, sequenced in a study of T cells after yellow fever vaccination. From the 5' RACE reads, TCRdb called clonotypes with MiXCR, one entry per CDR3 protein. The data hold 300,000 to 400,000 distinct CDR3 sequences, with approximately 4.2% observed a single time. The sequences come from PBMCs, collected 5 days after the yellow fever booster vaccination. These receptor sequences come from a man younger than 35 who received the YFV17D yellow fever vaccine.

This clonotype showed up many times. This chain links TRBV5-4 with TRBJ2-1; TRBD2 aligns across 8 bases. Germline values: CDR1 SGHNT, CDR2 YYREEE (reference sequence). The CDR3 contains 15 residues. Trimming took 1 base from V and 4 from J; bases not matched to a gene: 4. CDR3: CASSLPGGVYNEQFF. CDR3 DNA sequence: TGTGCCAGCAGCTTGCCCGGGGGGGTATACAATGAGCAGTTCTTC.

This clonotype has just a few counts. The chain is built from TRBV20-1 and TRBJ1-2; a possible D gene is TRBD1 (5 bases). Germline loops: CDR1 DFQATT, CDR2 SNEGSKA (reference sequence). The CDR3 runs 14 residues. Trimming shortened V by 0 bases and J by 4 bases, and 12 bases separated the two germline ends. The DNA of the CDR3 is TGCAGTGCTAGAGATGGAGGGCAGGGCTATGGCTACACCTTC. As protein: CSARDGGQGYGYTF.

This clonotype was seen a few times. The chain is built from TRBV20-1 and TRBJ2-3, with D unclear. V was cut by 0 bases and J by 2 bases, with 15 bases left in between. Germline values: CDR1 DFQATT, CDR2 SNEGSKA (reference sequence). This CDR3 spans 16 amino acids. The CDR3 spells CSARDQVAFNTDTQYF. CDR3 nucleotide sequence: TGCAGTGCTAGAGATCAGGTGGCTTTTAACACAGATACGCAGTATTTT.

This chain joins TRBV29-1 and TRBJ2-3, with 7 bases identical to TRBD1. This CDR3 contains 16 residues. The V segment lost 6 bases and the J segment 6 bases; nucleotides outside the gene matches: 18. The germline CDR1 and CDR2 sequences are SQVTM and ANQGSEA. CDR3 sequence (DNA): TGCAGCGTCCCACGTTTGGTTGGTCAGGGGGACGATACGCAGTATTTT. Translating it yields CSVPRLVGQGDDTQYF.